The 8 T cell receptor beta chains below all came from one sample that was sequenced in a study of radiotherapy plus CTLA-4 blockade in lung cancer. Here immunoSEQ multiplex PCR was the method, and the copy in TCRdb shows in-frame clones only, minus some. The repertoire has approximately 89,000 clones, roughly 79% of them found once; the top ten carry 4%. The sample was peripheral blood, taken from a patient treated with radiotherapy plus ipilimumab. These receptors were obtained from a human donor with non-small cell lung cancer who had a partial response to radiotherapy plus ipilimumab. Some clones in this sample may be carry-over from other donors' samples.

The J gene is TRBJ2-7, the V gene TRBV27, with TRBD1 as a possible D gene (5 bases). The CDR3 is 13 amino acids. V gave up 5 bases and J gave up 4 bases, with 12 bases separating them. CDR1 is MNHEY and CDR2 is SMNVEV in the germline V gene (reference sequence). CDR3 in amino acids: CASSPTGLYEQYF. In nucleotides, the CDR3 is TGTGCCAGCAGTCCAACAGGTCTGTACGAGCAGTACTTC.

J is TRBJ2-1 and V is TRBV6-6, with TRBD2 matching over 12 bases. V lost 6 bases to trimming and J lost 5 bases; unmatched junction nucleotides: 5. Germline V CDR1 and CDR2: MNHNY, SVGAGI (reference sequence). The CDR3 is made up of 15 amino acids. The CDR3, as DNA: TGTGCCAGCAGACGACTAGCGGGGGATCACAATGAGCAGTTCTTC. Residues: CASRRLAGDHNEQFF.

The chain uses TRBV7-9 and TRBJ2-3; 7 bases agree with TRBD2. Germline values: CDR1 SEHNR, CDR2 FQNEAQ (reference sequence). This CDR3 has 13 amino acids. The junction had 3 bases not matched to a gene; V was cut back by 5 bases and J by 4 bases. The CDR3: CASSSRGADTQYF. CDR3 nucleotides: TGTGCCAGCAGCAGTCGGGGGGCAGATACGCAGTATTTT.

The V call is TRBV19, the J call TRBJ1-5; possibly TRBD1 for D (5 bases). CDR1 is LNHDA and CDR2 is SQIVND in the germline V gene (reference sequence). This CDR3 has 15 residues. The V and J ends lost 3 bases and 6 bases respectively, with 15 bases between them. The CDR3 region has the DNA TGTGCCAGTAGTATTCCGGGAGCTAGGGGTCAGCCCCAGCATTTT. It is translated as CASSIPGARGQPQHF.

The genes are TRBV2 and TRBJ1-1; D perhaps matches TRBD1 (5 bases). Germline V gene lookup returns CDR1 SNHLY and CDR2 FYNNEI. V was cut by 6 bases and J by 11 bases, with 22 bases left in between. The CDR3 sequence is 14 residues long. The CDR3 sequence: CASSVVQNTGAAFF. DNA for the CDR3: TGTGCCAGCAGCGTCGTCCAGAACACAGGAGCGGCTTTCTTT.

V and J are TRBV28 and TRBJ2-7; weak D call: TRBD1 (5 bases). The CDR3 contains 18 residues. Trimming cost V 8 bases and J 0 bases, with 26 bases left between them. Looked up from germline, CDR1 is MDHEN and CDR2 is SYDVKM. For the CDR3, the DNA is TGTGCCAGCCGGGCCCTAGGGGTTGGCCGGATCTTCTCCTACGAGCAGTACTTC. Translating it yields CASRALGVGRIFSYEQYF.

The rearrangement links TRBV6-1 to TRBJ2-5; D remains unclear. V was clipped by 6 bases and J by 5 bases, with 13 bases between them. Looked up from germline, CDR1 is MNHNS and CDR2 is SASEGT. The CDR3 contains 13 residues. The CDR3 DNA reads TGTGCCAGCAGAATATACCTATATGAGACCCAGTACTTC. It is translated as CASRIYLYETQYF.

This chain links TRBV28 with TRBJ1-4; TRBD1 aligns across 9 bases. Germline CDR1 reads MDHEN; CDR2 reads SYDVKM. The CDR3 is 15 residues long. Trimming at V came to 10 bases and at J to 7 bases, leaving 13 bases not matched to a gene. CDR3 nucleotides: TGTGCCACCACAGGGGAAACAGGGGGCCCTGAAAAACTGTTTTTT. Protein product: CATTGETGGPEKLFF.